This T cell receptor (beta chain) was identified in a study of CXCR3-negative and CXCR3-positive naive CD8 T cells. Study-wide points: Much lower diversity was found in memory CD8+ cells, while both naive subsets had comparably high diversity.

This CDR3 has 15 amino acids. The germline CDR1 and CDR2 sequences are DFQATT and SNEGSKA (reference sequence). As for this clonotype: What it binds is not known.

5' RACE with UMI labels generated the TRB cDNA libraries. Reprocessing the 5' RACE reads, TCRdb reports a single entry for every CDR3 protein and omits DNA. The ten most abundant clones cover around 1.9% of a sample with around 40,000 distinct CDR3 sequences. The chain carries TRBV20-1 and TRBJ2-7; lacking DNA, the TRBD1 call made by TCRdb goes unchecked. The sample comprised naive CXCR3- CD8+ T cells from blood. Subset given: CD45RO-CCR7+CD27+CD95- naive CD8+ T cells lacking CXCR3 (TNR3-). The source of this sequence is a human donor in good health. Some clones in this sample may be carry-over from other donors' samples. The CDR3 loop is CSARTPDRGGDEQYF.